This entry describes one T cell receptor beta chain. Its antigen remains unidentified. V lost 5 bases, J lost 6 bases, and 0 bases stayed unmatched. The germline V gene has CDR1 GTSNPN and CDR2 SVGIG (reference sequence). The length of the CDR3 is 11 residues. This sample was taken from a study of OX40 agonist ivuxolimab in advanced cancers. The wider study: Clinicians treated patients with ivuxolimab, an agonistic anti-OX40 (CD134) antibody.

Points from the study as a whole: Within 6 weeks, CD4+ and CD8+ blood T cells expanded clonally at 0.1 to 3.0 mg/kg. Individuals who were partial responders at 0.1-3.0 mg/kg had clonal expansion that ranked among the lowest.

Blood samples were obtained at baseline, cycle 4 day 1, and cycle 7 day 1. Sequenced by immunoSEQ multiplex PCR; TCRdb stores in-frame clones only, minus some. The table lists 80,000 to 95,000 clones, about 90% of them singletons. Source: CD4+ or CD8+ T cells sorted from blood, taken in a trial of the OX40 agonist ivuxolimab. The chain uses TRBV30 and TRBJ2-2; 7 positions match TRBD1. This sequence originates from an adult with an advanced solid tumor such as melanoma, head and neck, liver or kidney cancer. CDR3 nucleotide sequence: TGTGCCTGGGACAGGGCCGGGGAGCTGTTTTTT. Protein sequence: CAWDRAGELFF.